A selection of T cell receptor beta chains follows, all from one sample in a study of T cell clones after liver transplantation. Produced via immunoSEQ multiplex PCR; TCRdb's table is partial and in-frame only. The repertoire holds some 57,000 clones, with 60% to 80% as singletons. The specimen was CD4+ T cells from blood, collected at the 22-month timepoint. These receptors all stem from a human patient who received a liver transplant. The graft donor may have given rise to some T cells. Both conserved end residues are part of each CDR3. A D gene is named only where the DNA matches it firmly. The size entry is marked missing in some rows and otherwise reads once, few, many or a size class.

V	size	J	D	CDR3	DNA
TRBV6-1	-	TRBJ2-7	-	CASSKQHEQYF	TGTGCCAGCAGTAAACAACACGAGCAGTACTTC
TRBV7-9	-	TRBJ1-2	TRBD1	CASSPQPDRGRDYGYTF	TGTGCCAGCAGCCCCCAGCCCGACAGGGGGCGAGACTATGGCTACACCTTC
TRBV30	-	TRBJ1-5	TRBD1	CAWGTGGYSNQPQHF	TGTGCCTGGGGGACAGGGGGTTATAGCAATCAGCCCCAGCATTTT
TRBV15	-	TRBJ2-1	-	CATSRIGQGGYNEQFF	TGTGCCACCAGCAGAATCGGTCAGGGGGGGTACAATGAGCAGTTCTTC
TRBV11-1	-	TRBJ2-7	-	CASGGRSYEQYF	TGTGCCAGCGGGGGCCGCTCCTACGAGCAGTACTTC
TRBV6-1	-	TRBJ1-1	-	CASSFQWGSTEAFF	TGTGCCAGCAGTTTCCAGTGGGGTAGCACTGAAGCTTTCTTT
TRBV7-8	-	TRBJ2-2	-	CASSSSGTRAGELFF	TGTGCCAGCAGCTCATCCGGGACGCGCGCCGGGGAGCTGTTTTTT
TRBV6-1	-	TRBJ1-6	TRBD1	CASSETGVSPLHF	TGTGCCAGCAGTGAGACAGGGGTCTCACCCCTCCACTTT
TRBV7-2	-	TRBJ2-3	TRBD1	CASSFLQGPDTQYF	TGTGCCAGCAGCTTTCTACAGGGGCCAGATACGCAGTATTTT
TRBV18	few	TRBJ2-3	-	CASSSDWTDTQYF	TGTGCCAGCTCGTCGGACTGGACAGATACGCAGTATTTT
TRBV10-2	-	TRBJ1-1	-	CASSELTGTEAFF	TGCGCCAGCAGTGAGTTGACGGGCACTGAAGCTTTCTTT
TRBV29-1	-	TRBJ2-5	-	CSVTIKETQYF	TGCAGCGTGACAATCAAAGAGACCCAGTACTTC
TRBV6-5	-	TRBJ1-2	-	CASSYEGIGGYTF	TGTGCCAGCAGTTACGAGGGTATAGGTGGCTACACCTTC
TRBV10-1	-	TRBJ2-2	-	CASSTERITGELFF	TGCGCCAGCAGTACGGAGCGGATCACCGGGGAGCTGTTTTTT
TRBV6-5	-	TRBJ1-4	-	CASSRHGTTNEKLFF	TGTGCCAGCAGTCGACACGGGACAACTAATGAAAAACTGTTTTTT
TRBV19	few	TRBJ2-3	TRBD1	CASSIGTGDDTQYF	TGTGCCAGTAGTATCGGGACAGGGGATGATACGCAGTATTTT
TRBV2	-	TRBJ2-7	-	CASEEGFGLYEQYF	TGTGCCAGCGAAGAGGGATTTGGACTCTACGAGCAGTACTTC
TRBV7-8	-	TRBJ2-2	TRBD1	CASSFLGTATGELFF	TGTGCCAGCAGCTTCTTGGGGACAGCGACCGGGGAGCTGTTTTTT
TRBV5-6	few	TRBJ2-1	TRBD2	CASSPSRTSGGPQFF	TGTGCCAGCAGCCCATCAAGGACTAGCGGGGGACCTCAGTTCTTC
TRBV19	few	TRBJ1-5	-	CASGPAEQPQHF	TGTGCCAGTGGACCGGCGGAGCAGCCCCAGCATTTT
TRBV10-1	-	TRBJ1-1	-	CASRAGGETEAFF	TGCGCCAGCAGGGCAGGAGGGGAGACTGAAGCTTTCTTT
TRBV28	-	TRBJ2-1	-	CASSLAGFSYNEQFF	TGTGCCAGCAGTTTAGCGGGATTTTCCTACAATGAGCAGTTCTTC
TRBV5-1	-	TRBJ2-3	-	CASSLAVQADTQYF	TGCGCCAGCAGCTTGGCCGTTCAGGCAGATACGCAGTATTTT